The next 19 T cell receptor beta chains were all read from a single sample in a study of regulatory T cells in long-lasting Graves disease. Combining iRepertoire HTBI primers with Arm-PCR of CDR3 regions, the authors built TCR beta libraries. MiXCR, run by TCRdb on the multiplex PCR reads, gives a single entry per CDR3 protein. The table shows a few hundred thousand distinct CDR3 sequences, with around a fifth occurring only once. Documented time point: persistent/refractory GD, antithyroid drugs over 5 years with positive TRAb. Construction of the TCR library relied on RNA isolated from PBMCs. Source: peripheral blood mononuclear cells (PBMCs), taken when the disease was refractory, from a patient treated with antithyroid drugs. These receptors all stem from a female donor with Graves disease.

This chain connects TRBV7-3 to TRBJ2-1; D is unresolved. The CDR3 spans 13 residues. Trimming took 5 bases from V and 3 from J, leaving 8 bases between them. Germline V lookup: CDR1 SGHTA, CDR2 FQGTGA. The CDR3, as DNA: TGTGCCAGCAGCCAAAACAGCTACAATGAGCAGTTCTTC. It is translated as CASSQNSYNEQFF.

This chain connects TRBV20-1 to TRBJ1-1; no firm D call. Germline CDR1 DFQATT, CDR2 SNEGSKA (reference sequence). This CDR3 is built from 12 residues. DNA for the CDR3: TGCGGTGTGCGCGACATGAACACTGAAGCTTTCTTT. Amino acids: CGVRDMNTEAFF.

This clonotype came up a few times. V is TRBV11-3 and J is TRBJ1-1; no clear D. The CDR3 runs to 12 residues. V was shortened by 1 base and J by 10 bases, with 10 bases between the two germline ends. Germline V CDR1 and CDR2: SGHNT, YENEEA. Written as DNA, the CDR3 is TGTGCCAGCAGCTTAGGGGGAGGGCCAGCTTTCTTT. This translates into CASSLGGGPAFF.

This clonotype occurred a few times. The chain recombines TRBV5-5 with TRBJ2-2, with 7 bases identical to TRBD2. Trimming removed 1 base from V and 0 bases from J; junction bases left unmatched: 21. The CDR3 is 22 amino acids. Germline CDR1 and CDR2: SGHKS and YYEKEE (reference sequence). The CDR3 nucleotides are TGTGCCAGCAGCTTGTCTGGTTTGATCCTTGGATCGGGGAGGGCGAACACCGGGGAGCTGTTTTTT. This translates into CASSLSGLILGSGRANTGELFF.

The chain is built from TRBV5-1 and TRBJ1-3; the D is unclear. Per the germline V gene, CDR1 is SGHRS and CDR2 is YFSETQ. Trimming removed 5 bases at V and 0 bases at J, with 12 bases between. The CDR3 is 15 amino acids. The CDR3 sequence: CASREGSGSGNTIYF. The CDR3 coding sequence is TGCGCCAGCAGGGAAGGGTCTGGCTCTGGAAACACCATATATTTT.

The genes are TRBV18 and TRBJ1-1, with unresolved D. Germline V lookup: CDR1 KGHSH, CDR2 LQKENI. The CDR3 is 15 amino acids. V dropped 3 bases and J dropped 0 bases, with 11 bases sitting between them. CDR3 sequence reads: CASSPSGGMNTEAFF. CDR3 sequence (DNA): TGTGCCAGCTCACCCTCGGGCGGTATGAACACTGAAGCTTTCTTT.

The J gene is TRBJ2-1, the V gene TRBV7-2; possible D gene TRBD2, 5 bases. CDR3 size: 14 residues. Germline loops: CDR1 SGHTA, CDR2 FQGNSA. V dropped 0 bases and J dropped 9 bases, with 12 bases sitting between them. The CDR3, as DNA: TGTGCCAGCAGCTTAGCAGTAGCGTTTGGTGAGCAGTTCTTC. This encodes CASSLAVAFGEQFF.

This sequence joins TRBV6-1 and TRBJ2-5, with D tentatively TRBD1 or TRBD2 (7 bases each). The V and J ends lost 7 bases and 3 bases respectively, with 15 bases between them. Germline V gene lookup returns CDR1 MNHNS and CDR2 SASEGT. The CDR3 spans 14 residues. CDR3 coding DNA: TGTGCCAGCACCAGGGGGGGTTTCGAAGAGACCCAGTACTTC. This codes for CASTRGGFEETQYF.

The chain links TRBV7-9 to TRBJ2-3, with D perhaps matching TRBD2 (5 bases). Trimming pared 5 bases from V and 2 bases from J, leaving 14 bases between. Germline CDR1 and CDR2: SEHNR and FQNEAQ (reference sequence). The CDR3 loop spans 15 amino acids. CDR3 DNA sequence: TGTGCCAGCAGCGGACGAGGGATAGCCACAGATACGCAGTATTTT. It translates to CASSGRGIATDTQYF.

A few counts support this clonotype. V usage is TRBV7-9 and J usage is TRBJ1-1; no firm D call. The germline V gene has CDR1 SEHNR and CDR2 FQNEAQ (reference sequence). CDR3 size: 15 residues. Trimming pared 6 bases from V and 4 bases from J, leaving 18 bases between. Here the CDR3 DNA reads TGTGCCAGCAGGTCCGGAGACACCCGGACCACTGAAGCTTTCTTT. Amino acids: CASRSGDTRTTEAFF.

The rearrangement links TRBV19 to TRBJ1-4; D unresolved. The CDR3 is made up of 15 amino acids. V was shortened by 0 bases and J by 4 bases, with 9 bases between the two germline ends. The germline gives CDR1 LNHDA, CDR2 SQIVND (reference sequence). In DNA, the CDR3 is TGTGCCAGTAGTATAGATCGGCAGATTAATGAAAAACTGTTTTTT. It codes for CASSIDRQINEKLFF.

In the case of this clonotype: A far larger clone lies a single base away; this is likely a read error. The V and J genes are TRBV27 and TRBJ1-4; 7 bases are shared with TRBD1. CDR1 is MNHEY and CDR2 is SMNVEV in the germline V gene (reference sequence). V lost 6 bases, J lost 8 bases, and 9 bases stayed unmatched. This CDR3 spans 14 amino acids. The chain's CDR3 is CASRDPGTVEKLFF. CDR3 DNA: TGTGCCAGCAGGGATCCTGGGACAGTGGAAAAACTGTTTTTT.

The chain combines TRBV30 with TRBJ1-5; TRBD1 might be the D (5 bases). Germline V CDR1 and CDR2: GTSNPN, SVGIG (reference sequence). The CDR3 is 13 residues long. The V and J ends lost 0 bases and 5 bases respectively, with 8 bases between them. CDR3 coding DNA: TGTGCCTGGAGTGTCACGGGGGATCAGCCCCAGCATTTT. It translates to CAWSVTGDQPQHF.

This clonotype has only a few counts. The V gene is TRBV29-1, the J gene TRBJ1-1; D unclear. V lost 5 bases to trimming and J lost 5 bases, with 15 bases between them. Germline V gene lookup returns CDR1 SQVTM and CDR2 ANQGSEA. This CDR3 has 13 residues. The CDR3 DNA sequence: TGCAGCGTTCCGGTCGATCTGGGGACTGAAGCTTTCTTT. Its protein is CSVPVDLGTEAFF. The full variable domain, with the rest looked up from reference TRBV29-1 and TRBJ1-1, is SAVISQKPSRDICQRGTSLTIQCQVDSQVTMMFWYRQQPGQSLTLIATANQGSEATYESGFVIDKFPISRPNLTFSTLTVSNMSPEDSSIYLCSVPVDLGTEAFFGQGTRLTVV.

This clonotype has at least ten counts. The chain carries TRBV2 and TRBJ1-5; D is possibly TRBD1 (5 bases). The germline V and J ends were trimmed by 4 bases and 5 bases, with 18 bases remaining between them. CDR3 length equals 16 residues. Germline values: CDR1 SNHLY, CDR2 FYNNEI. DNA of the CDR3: TGTGCCAGCAGTGTCCGACGGGTCCGGGGGGATCAGCCCCAGCATTTT. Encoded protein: CASSVRRVRGDQPQHF.

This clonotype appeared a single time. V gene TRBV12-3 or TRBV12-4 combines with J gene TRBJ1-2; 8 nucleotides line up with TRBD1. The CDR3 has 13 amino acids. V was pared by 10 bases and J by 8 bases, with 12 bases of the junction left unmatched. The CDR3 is CAIRQGIDIGYTF. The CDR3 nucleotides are TGTGCCATCAGACAGGGGATAGATATCGGCTACACCTTC.

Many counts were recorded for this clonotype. The CDR3: CASSEFDMQPQHF. CDR3 in DNA: TGTGCCAGCAGTGAATTTGACATGCAGCCCCAGCATTTT. The chain couples TRBV6-1 to TRBJ1-5; D is uncertain. The CDR3 consists of 13 residues. The germline V gene has CDR1 MNHNS and CDR2 SASEGT. Trimming cost V 2 bases and J 7 bases, with 9 bases left between them.

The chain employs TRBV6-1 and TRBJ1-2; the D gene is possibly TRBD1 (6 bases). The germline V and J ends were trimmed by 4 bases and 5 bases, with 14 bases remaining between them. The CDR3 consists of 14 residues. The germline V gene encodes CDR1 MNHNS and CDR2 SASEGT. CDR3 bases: TGTGCCAGCAGTGCCGTACAGGGTAGTTATGGCTACACCTTC. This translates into CASSAVQGSYGYTF.

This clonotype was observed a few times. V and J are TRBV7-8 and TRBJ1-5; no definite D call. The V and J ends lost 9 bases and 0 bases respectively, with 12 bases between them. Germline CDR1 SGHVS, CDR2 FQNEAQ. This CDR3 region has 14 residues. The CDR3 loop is CASQASYSNQPQHF. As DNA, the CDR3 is TGTGCCAGTCAGGCATCTTATAGCAATCAGCCCCAGCATTTT.